The text below deals with one T cell receptor beta chain. The antigen it recognizes is unknown. No per-base quality is available; no much larger clone lies one base away. The CDR3 holds 16 amino acids from the cysteine to the phenylalanine. Of all the DNA, just the CDR3 is kept, 48 bases in frame from base 1. V lost 6 bases and J lost 6 bases; the stretch between them is 21 bases long. This sample is part of a study of T cell repertoires in cytomegalovirus infection (dated by TCRdb to between 2017 and 2020). The study in broad terms: The peptide stimulations were aimed at well-studied HLA-B-restricted epitopes as well as recently identified HLA-C-restricted CMV epitopes, whose presentation resists viral immunomodulation. Donor HLA type was relevant to the analysis, as public TCR beta signatures indicated carriage of CMV infection together with the matching HLA type. Overall study results and their limits: In both this cohort and an independent cohort of 350 or so donors, the cumulative frequency of public TCR beta family members distinguished carriers of CMV infection plus the relevant HLA type. The ex vivo response was dominated by HLA-C-restricted CMV-specific TCR beta clonotypes, and the single most frequent clonotype in two of eight donors was supplied by these HLA-C-restricted clonotypes.

Reads for this sample came from an Illumina HiSeq 1500. The raw public data were reprocessed by TCRdb itself: fastp quality trimming at Q25, MiXCR clonotype calling, in-frame beta chains only. CDR3 protein duplicates are merged, each entry listing the most common genes and DNA. The sample table lists roughly 730,000 distinct CDR3 sequences, roughly a third of them with a count of one. The top ten hold about 18% of the sample. The treatment or condition tag for this specimen amounts to: in vitro stimulation with specific CMV peptide epitopes to enrich CMV-specific T cells. The chain employs TRBV12-3 or TRBV12-4 and TRBJ1-5; the D gene is not confidently resolved. This clonotype was obtained from a human donor in good health (CMV status not recorded). Some clones in this sample may be carry-over from other donors' samples. Sequenced material: cultured PBMCs, taken from culture after CMV antigen stimulation. The CDR3 protein is CASSQWAEGGIQPQHF. The sequenced DNA: TGTGCCAGCAGCCAATGGGCCGAAGGTGGGATTCAGCCCCAGCATTTT.